This T cell receptor (beta chain) emerged from a study of T cell repertoires in cytomegalovirus infection. In the study overall: Both a matching HLA type and CMV infection were indicated by public TCR beta signatures.

Study-level results: HLA-C-restricted CMV-specific TCR beta clonotypes were dominant in the ex vivo response. Adding up the frequency of public TCR beta families identified people who carried CMV plus the relevant HLA.

The V gene end was trimmed by 6 bases and the J gene end by 0 bases; junction bases not matched to a gene: 5. This CDR3 has 15 amino acids. TCRdb recomputed calls from the reads with MiXCR, one row per CDR3 protein. The sample carries some 180,000 distinct CDR3 sequences, 8% to 10% recorded once. This clonotype has at least ten counts. Its antigen is currently unknown. The sample taken for sequencing was PBMCs. The chain has TRBV12-3 or TRBV12-4 and TRBJ1-3; 7 bases are shared with TRBD1. This receptor was obtained from a human donor in good health (CMV status not recorded). Some clones in this sample may be carry-over from other donors' samples. The CDR3 DNA reads as TGTGCCAGCAGCCTGGGACAGTACTCTGGAAACACCATATATTTT. Its translation is CASSLGQYSGNTIYF.